The clone carrying this TCR beta chain was counted ten times or more. Its target is not known. This entry is derived from a study of T cell repertoires in cytomegalovirus infection. On the study more broadly: Recently identified HLA-C-restricted CMV epitopes and well-studied HLA-B-restricted CMV epitopes were used by the study. Through public TCR beta signatures, both CMV infection and matching HLA type were indicated.

Points from the study as a whole: Within the response measured ex vivo, HLA-C-restricted CMV-specific TCR beta clonotypes were dominant.

TCRdb analysed the reads with MiXCR anew, one entry per CDR3 protein. The sample lists fewer than 1,000,000 distinct CDR3 sequences, about a third seen once, with about an eighth in the top ten. V dropped 5 bases and J dropped 3 bases, with 11 bases sitting between them. The CDR3 is 14 residues long. Germline V gene lookup returns CDR1 SGHVS and CDR2 FQNEAQ. This TCR was sampled from a human donor in good health (CMV status not recorded). Some clones in this sample may be carry-over from other donors' samples. This chain connects TRBV7-8 to TRBJ2-1; tentatively, D is TRBD1 (5 bases). Sequenced here: cultured CD8+ T cells from PBMCs, sampled from culture after CMV antigen stimulation. The CDR3: CASSVQGRYNEQFF. CDR3 DNA: TGTGCCAGCAGCGTCCAGGGTCGCTACAATGAGCAGTTCTTC.